Below are 24 T cell receptor beta chains sequenced from a single sample in a study of T-cell reconstitution after alpha-beta-depleted transplantation in children. Researchers prepared the TCRbeta library using unique molecular identifiers, the study reports. TCRdb reprocessed the PCR reads via MiXCR and lists one record per CDR3 protein. The table has about 280,000 distinct CDR3 sequences, around a tenth seen once; the top ten hold 20% to 25%. Sequenced material: peripheral blood, taken 180 days after TCRalphabeta/CD19-depleted stem cell transplant. All receptors come from a male patient aged 2-15 years who had a stem cell transplant for chronic granulomatous disease, so the T cells may come from the graft donor.

Many counts were recorded for this clonotype. The chain combines TRBV27 with TRBJ2-5, with D maybe TRBD2 (5 bases). This CDR3 contains 15 residues. Per the germline V gene, CDR1 is MNHEY and CDR2 is SMNVEV (reference sequence). Trimming cost V 5 bases and J 5 bases, with 18 bases left between them. Written as DNA, the CDR3 is TGTGCCAGCAGTCGAAGGGCCTTATCGGGGGAGACCCAGTACTTC. Translated: CASSRRALSGETQYF.

This clonotype was seen a handful of times. V and J are TRBV11-2 and TRBJ2-7; D uncertain. Germline loops: CDR1 SGHAT, CDR2 FQNNGV. Trimming left V 2 bases short and J 1 base short, with 27 bases between. The CDR3 is 20 residues long. CDR3 sequence reads: CASSLSPRPSNYPMSYEQYF. The CDR3 bases are TGTGCCAGCAGCTTATCCCCACGGCCATCGAACTATCCAATGTCCTACGAGCAGTACTTC.

Many counts were recorded for this clonotype. The V and J genes are TRBV5-6 and TRBJ2-3, with 8 bases that match TRBD2. Per germline, CDR1 SGHDT and CDR2 YYEEEE. The trim removed 0 bases at V and 4 bases at J, leaving 7 bases unmatched. This CDR3 has 16 amino acids. Here the CDR3 DNA reads TGTGCCAGCAGCTTGGTAGCGGGGAGGATTCCAGATACGCAGTATTTT. Amino acid sequence: CASSLVAGRIPDTQYF.

This clonotype was seen repeatedly, ten times or more. The rearrangement uses TRBV28 and TRBJ2-7; the match to TRBD1 covers 7 bases. Germline loops: CDR1 MDHEN, CDR2 SYDVKM. The CDR3 contains 18 residues. V lost 2 bases, J lost 7 bases, and 20 bases stayed unmatched. Here the CDR3 reads CASSLPNLTGLAKGEQYF. The CDR3 nucleotides read TGTGCCAGCAGTTTACCCAACTTGACAGGGCTAGCTAAGGGGGAGCAGTACTTC.

This clonotype was counted many times. The V gene is TRBV29-1, the J gene TRBJ2-7, with a weak D call TRBD2 (5 bases). Germline V gene sequence: CDR1 SQVTM, CDR2 ANQGSEA. This CDR3 region has 12 residues. V lost 5 bases and J lost 7, with 15 bases in between. CDR3 sequence: CSVRGTLEEQYF. CDR3 nucleotides: TGCAGCGTTCGGGGTACCTTGGAAGAGCAGTACTTC.

This clonotype occurred many times. V gene TRBV7-9 combines with J gene TRBJ2-1; 7 bases agree with TRBD2. CDR1 and CDR2 from the germline V gene are SEHNR and FQNEAQ (reference sequence). V gave up 3 bases and J gave up 0 bases; unmatched junction bases: 5. The CDR3 covers 16 residues. CDR3 protein: CASSFPAGRSYNEQFF. CDR3 nucleotides: TGTGCCAGCAGCTTTCCAGCGGGACGCTCCTACAATGAGCAGTTCTTC.

In its sample, this clonotype was seen many times. The chain couples TRBV20-1 to TRBJ2-7; D is perhaps TRBD2 (7 bases). The CDR3 has 16 amino acids. The V end lost 6 bases, the J end lost 0 bases, and 21 bases lay between the germline ends. Looked up from germline, CDR1 is DFQATT and CDR2 is SNEGSKA (reference sequence). The CDR3 reads CSATAGGRGLSYEQYF. In DNA, the CDR3 is TGCAGTGCCACGGCCGGGGGGCGGGGCCTCTCCTACGAGCAGTACTTC.

This clonotype was counted at least ten times. The chain is built from TRBV12-3 or TRBV12-4 and TRBJ2-1; no clear D. With 8 bases removed from V and 3 bases from J, the gap between germline ends came to 14 bases. The CDR3 covers 14 residues. CDR3 nucleotide sequence: TGTGCCAGCGTCCCTAAGGGTAGCTACAATGAGCAGTTCTTC. It encodes CASVPKGSYNEQFF.

This clonotype was counted at least ten times. The chain recombines TRBV28 with TRBJ2-7; 7 bases fit TRBD1. This CDR3 spans 17 amino acids. The germline V gene encodes CDR1 MDHEN and CDR2 SYDVKM. The trim removed 3 bases at V and 3 bases at J, leaving 14 bases unmatched. The CDR3 bases are TGTGCCAGCAGTTTTTTGTCCGAGACAGGGCAGTTCTACGAGCAGTACTTC. This translates into CASSFLSETGQFYEQYF.

In its sample, this clonotype was seen many times. V gene TRBV11-2 combines with J gene TRBJ2-2, with 13 bases that match TRBD2. Germline CDR1 reads SGHAT; CDR2 reads FQNNGV. The CDR3 has 19 amino acids. With 0 bases clipped from V and 1 base from J, the junction kept 5 bases outside the gene matches. In nucleotides, the CDR3 is TGTGCCAGCAGCTTAGATTCGAGACTAGCGGGAGGGAACACCGGGGAGCTGTTTTTT. Amino acid sequence: CASSLDSRLAGGNTGELFF.

This clonotype was detected many times. The V call is TRBV6-5, the J call TRBJ2-5; D not resolved. CDR1 and CDR2 from the germline V gene are MNHEY and SVGAGI. V was clipped by 0 bases and J by 5 bases, with 7 bases between them. The CDR3 has 13 amino acids. CDR3 region: CASSYSSGETQYF. CDR3 bases: TGTGCCAGCAGTTACTCCTCTGGGGAGACCCAGTACTTC.

Many counts were recorded for this clonotype. The rearrangement joins TRBV4-3 to TRBJ1-4; D not certain. The CDR3 loop spans 16 amino acids. Germline CDR1 is LGHNA and CDR2 is YSLEER. The V end was cut by 0 bases, the J end by 2 bases, with 10 bases between. CDR3: CASSQDGTETNEKLFF. The CDR3 DNA reads as TGCGCCAGCAGCCAAGATGGAACGGAGACTAATGAAAAACTGTTTTTT.

The chain links TRBV18 to TRBJ2-2, with TRBD1 matching over 7 bases. Germline V gene lookup returns CDR1 KGHSH and CDR2 LQKENI. Losses at the gene ends were 2 bases for V and 0 bases for J; bases not matched to a gene: 3. The CDR3 covers 16 residues. The CDR3 DNA is TGTGCCAGCTCACCAACCGGGACAGCGAACACCGGGGAGCTGTTTTTT. It translates to CASSPTGTANTGELFF.

This clonotype was seen many times. The rearrangement joins TRBV5-1 to TRBJ2-3, with 11 bases that match TRBD2. Per germline, CDR1 SGHRS and CDR2 YFSETQ. V trimming: 2 bases; J trimming: 5 bases; junction bases outside the gene matches: 4. There are 15 residues in the CDR3. The CDR3 bases are TGCGCCAGCAGCTTAACCCTAGCGGGAGGAGATACGCAGTATTTT. This codes for CASSLTLAGGDTQYF.

This clonotype was observed a few times. CDR3 residues: CASSFGSLGPQHF. CDR3 nucleotides: TGTGCCAGCAGTTTCGGCAGCCTGGGGCCCCAGCATTTT. The chain recombines TRBV12-3 or TRBV12-4 with TRBJ1-5; D is uncertain. The CDR3 is 13 amino acids. Trimming removed 3 bases from V and 9 bases from J, with 12 bases in between.

The CDR3 region is CASSATSGSLLHEQFF. For the CDR3, the DNA is TGTGCCAGCAGCGCGACTAGCGGGTCTCTATTGCATGAGCAGTTCTTC. The V and J genes are TRBV7-3 and TRBJ2-1; 10 nucleotides line up with TRBD2. The CDR3 contains 16 residues. Germline values: CDR1 SGHTA, CDR2 FQGTGA. V shed 5 bases, J shed 8 bases, and the junction held 12 bases outside the gene matches.

This clonotype was found many times. This rearrangement joins TRBV18 to TRBJ2-1; 7 nucleotides agree with TRBD2. The germline V gene has CDR1 KGHSH and CDR2 LQKENI. This CDR3 is built from 17 residues. Trimming removed 4 bases from V and 8 bases from J; junction bases left unmatched: 17. CDR3 residues: CASSLQTSIPGRYEQFF. DNA for the CDR3: TGTGCCAGCTCACTGCAGACTAGCATCCCTGGAAGGTATGAGCAGTTCTTC. Looking up the rest from reference TRBV18 and TRBJ2-1 gives the full variable domain: NAGVMQNPRHLVRRRGQEARLRCSPMKGHSHVYWYRQLPEEGLKFMVYLQKENIIDESGMPKERFSAEFPKEGPSILRIQQVVRGDSAAYFCASSLQTSIPGRYEQFFGPGTRLTVL.

The sample holds many counts of this clonotype. The CDR3: CASGFSGSSYNEQFF. As DNA, the CDR3 is TGTGCCAGCGGGTTTTCTGGGAGCTCCTACAATGAGCAGTTCTTC. This sequence joins TRBV7-3 and TRBJ2-1, with D maybe TRBD2 (5 bases). V gave up 8 bases and J gave up 0 bases, with 14 bases separating them. There are 15 residues in the CDR3. Germline V CDR1 and CDR2: SGHTA, FQGTGA.

The table lists this clonotype with many counts. The rearrangement uses TRBV20-1 and TRBJ2-1; 9 positions agree with TRBD2. After removal of 0 bases from V and 3 bases from J, the junction contained 6 bases not matched to a gene. CDR1 and CDR2 from the germline V gene are DFQATT and SNEGSKA (reference sequence). This CDR3 is 16 amino acids long. Written as DNA, the CDR3 is TGCAGTGCTAGAGATGTAGCTAGCGGGGACTACAATGAGCAGTTCTTC. Translating gives CSARDVASGDYNEQFF.

The sample holds many counts of this clonotype. This chain uses TRBV10-3 with TRBJ2-7; 8 positions match TRBD1. Trimming at V came to 0 bases and at J to 1 base, leaving 8 bases not matched to a gene. Germline CDR1 ENHRY, CDR2 SYGVKD. This CDR3 comprises 17 residues. CDR3 coding DNA: TGTGCCATCAGTGAGTCGAATCGGACAGGGACTTCCTACGAGCAGTACTTC. Its translation: CAISESNRTGTSYEQYF.

This clonotype was seen at least ten times. The rearrangement joins TRBV20-1 to TRBJ1-1, with a weak D call TRBD1 (6 bases). This CDR3 contains 13 residues. Germline V gene sequence: CDR1 DFQATT, CDR2 SNEGSKA (reference sequence). The germline V and J ends were trimmed by 3 bases and 1 base, with 9 bases remaining between them. CDR3 residues: CSARGRGNTEAFF. CDR3 nucleotide sequence: TGCAGTGCTAGGGGCAGGGGGAACACTGAAGCTTTCTTT.

The sample holds many counts of this clonotype. V gene TRBV6-5 combines with J gene TRBJ2-3; a weak D match, TRBD2 (5 bases). The CDR3 consists of 12 residues. Germline CDR1 and CDR2: MNHEY and SVGAGI. V was cut by 2 bases and J by 8 bases, with 8 bases left in between. CDR3 region: CASSYHGGTQYF. The CDR3 region has the DNA TGTGCCAGCAGTTACCACGGAGGTACGCAGTATTTT.

The table lists this clonotype with many counts. This chain links TRBV3-1 with TRBJ2-1; no clear D. Germline V CDR1 and CDR2: LGHDT, YNNKEL (reference sequence). V was pared by 4 bases and J by 9 bases, with 13 bases between. The CDR3 contains 13 residues. The CDR3 region has the DNA TGTGCCAGCAGCCTCAGTAGACGGAGTGAGCAGTTCTTC. Translated: CASSLSRRSEQFF.

The sample holds many counts of this clonotype. CDR3 in amino acids: CASSLGPDLDGYTF. The CDR3 DNA reads TGTGCCAGCAGCTTGGGACCGGACCTTGATGGCTACACCTTC. V and J are TRBV5-4 and TRBJ1-2; no reliable D call. V lost 0 bases and J lost 6, with 12 bases in between. CDR3 length equals 14 residues. From germline, CDR1 is SGHNT and CDR2 YYREEE (reference sequence). Full variable domain (outside the CDR3, taken from reference TRBV5-4 and TRBJ1-2): ETGVTQSPTHLIKTRGQQVTLRCSSQSGHNTVSWYQQALGQGPQFIFQYYREEENGRGNFPPRFSGLQFPNYSSELNVNALELDDSALYLCASSLGPDLDGYTFGSGTRLTVV.